This TCR beta chain was retrieved from a study of neurological immune-mediated disorders. Findings of the study overall: Private repertoires in all groups were suggested, as expanded clones shared no CDR3 amino acid sequences across subjects. TCR clonal expansion peaked in HTLV-1-associated myelopathy patients and was lowest in multiple sclerosis patients.

A 10-nucleotide random UMI tagged transcripts in template-switch 5'RACE cDNA synthesis. TCRdb used MiXCR to reprocess the 5' RACE reads, holding one entry per CDR3 protein. The data contain 40,000 or so distinct CDR3 sequences, about 13% of them seen just once; the ten biggest clones take up roughly an eighth. As for time point: longitudinal time-point 3. PBMCs stored at -80 C, numbering 2 million, were the origin of the unsorted libraries. V lost 6 bases, J lost 4 bases, and 19 bases lay in between. The CDR3 consists of 16 residues. Germline V gene data show CDR1 as MDHEN and CDR2 as SYDVKM. This clonotype appeared many times. Its antigen remains unknown.

The sequence came from a young man in good health. V is TRBV28 and J is TRBJ1-5; TRBD1 is a possible D gene (6 bases). Sequencing was performed on PBMCs. The CDR3 DNA follows: TGTGCCAGCAGACCCGGACAGTTTGGAACGAATCAGCCCCAGCATTTT. This translates into CASRPGQFGTNQPQHF.